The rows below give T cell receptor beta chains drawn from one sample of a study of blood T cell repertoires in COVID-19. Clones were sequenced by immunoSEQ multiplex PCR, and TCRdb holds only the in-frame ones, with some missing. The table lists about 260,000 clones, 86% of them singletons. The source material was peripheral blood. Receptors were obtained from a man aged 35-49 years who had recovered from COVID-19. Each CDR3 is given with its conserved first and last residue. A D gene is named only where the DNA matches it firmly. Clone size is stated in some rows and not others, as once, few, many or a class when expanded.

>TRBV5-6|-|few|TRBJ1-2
CASSLLAAGYTF
TGTGCCAGCAGCTTGTTAGCGGCTGGCTACACCTTC
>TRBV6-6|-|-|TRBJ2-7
CASTWGRTYEQYF
TGTGCCAGCACCTGGGGCAGGACCTACGAGCAGTACTTC
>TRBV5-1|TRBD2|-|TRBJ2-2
CASSSVAGGPGGELFF
TGCGCCAGCAGCTCCGTGGCGGGGGGGCCCGGCGGGGAGCTGTTTTTT
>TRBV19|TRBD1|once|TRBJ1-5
CASSVRGPNQPQHF
TGTGCCAGTAGTGTTAGGGGGCCCAATCAGCCCCAGCATTTT
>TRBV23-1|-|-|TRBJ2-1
CASSQSFTACSYNEQFF
TGCGCCAGCAGTCAATCGTTTACAGCATGCTCCTACAATGAGCAGTTCTTC
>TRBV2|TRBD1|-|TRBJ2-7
CASGRDRGFAF
TGTGCCAGCGGTCGGGACAGGGGTTTTGCCTTC
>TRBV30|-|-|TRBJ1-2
CAWSKGDYGYTF
TGTGCCTGGAGTAAAGGGGACTATGGCTACACCTTC
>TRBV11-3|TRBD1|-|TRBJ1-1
CASSLKRTGRAFF
TGTGCCAGCAGCTTAAAAAGGACAGGGCGAGCTTTCTTT
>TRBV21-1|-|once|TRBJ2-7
CASSTPLDEQYF
TGTGCCAGCAGCACTCCTCTCGACGAGCAGTACTTC
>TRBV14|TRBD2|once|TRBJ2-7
CASSFSGRAWDEQCF
TGTGCCAGCAGCTTCAGCGGGAGGGCCTGGGACGAGCAGTGCTTC
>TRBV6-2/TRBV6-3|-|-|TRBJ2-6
CASSYAGDGANVLTF
TGTGCCAGCAGTTACGCCGGGGATGGGGCCAACGTCCTGACTTTC
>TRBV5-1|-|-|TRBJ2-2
CASSLGGAGELFF
TGCGCCAGCAGCTTGGGGGGGGCCGGGGAGCTGTTTTTT
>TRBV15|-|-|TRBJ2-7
CATSPGGARYEQYF
TGTGCCACCAGTCCCGGAGGGGCGCGTTACGAGCAGTACTTC
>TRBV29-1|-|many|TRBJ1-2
CSVWGGEVGYTF
TGCAGCGTCTGGGGGGGAGAGGTTGGCTACACCTTC
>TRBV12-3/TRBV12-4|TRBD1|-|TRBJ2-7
CASKPGQGYRQYF
TGTGCCAGCAAACCGGGACAGGGATATCGGCAGTACTTC
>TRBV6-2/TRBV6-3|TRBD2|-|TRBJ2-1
CASSYGLAGGLREQFF
TGTGCCAGCAGTTACGGGCTAGCGGGAGGATTAAGGGAGCAGTTCTTC
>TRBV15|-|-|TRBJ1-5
CATSRVDGLPTYQPQHF
TGTGCCACCAGCAGAGTCGACGGACTGCCGACGTATCAGCCCCAGCATTTT
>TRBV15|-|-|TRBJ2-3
CATSRGLGPQDTQYF
TGTGCCACCAGCAGAGGACTAGGCCCACAGGATACGCAGTATTTT
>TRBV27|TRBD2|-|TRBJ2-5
CASNPTSGGEQETQYF
TGTGCCAGCAACCCTACTAGCGGGGGCGAACAAGAGACCCAGTACTTC
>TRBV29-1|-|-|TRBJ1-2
CSADPGVGYGYTF
TGCAGCGCTGACCCAGGTGTAGGCTATGGCTACACCTTC
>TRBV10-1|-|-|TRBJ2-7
CATWENRDSTYEQYF
TGCGCCACCTGGGAAAACAGGGATTCCACCTACGAGCAGTACTTC
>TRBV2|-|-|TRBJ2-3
CAEGGTDTQYF
TGTGCCGAGGGGGGCACAGATACGCAGTATTTT
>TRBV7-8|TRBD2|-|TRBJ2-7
CASSLVVAGNYEQYF
TGTGCCAGCAGCTTAGTGGTAGCGGGAAACTACGAGCAGTACTTC
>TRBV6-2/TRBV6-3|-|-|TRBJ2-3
CASSLLDTQYF
TGTGCCAGCAGTTTACTAGATACGCAGTATTTT
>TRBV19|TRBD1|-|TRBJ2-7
CASSIDRDYEQYF
TGTGCCAGTAGTATCGACAGGGACTACGAGCAGTACTTC
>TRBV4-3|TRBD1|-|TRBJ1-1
CASSRAPGQATRGNEAFF
TGCGCCAGCAGCCGGGCCCCGGGACAGGCCACCCGCGGGAATGAAGCTTTCTTT
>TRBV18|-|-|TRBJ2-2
CASSPPQGTGELFF
TGTGCCAGCTCACCACCCCAGGGAACCGGGGAGCTGTTTTTT
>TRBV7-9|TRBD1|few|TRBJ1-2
CASSSGTGDYGYTF
TGTGCCAGCAGCTCCGGGACAGGGGACTATGGCTACACCTTC
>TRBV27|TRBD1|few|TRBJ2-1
CASSLGTGPYNEQFF
TGTGCCAGCAGTTTAGGGACAGGACCCTACAATGAGCAGTTCTTC
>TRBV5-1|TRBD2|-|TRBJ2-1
CASSFWAGAPAEQFF
TGCGCCAGCAGCTTTTGGGCGGGAGCCCCTGCTGAGCAGTTCTTC
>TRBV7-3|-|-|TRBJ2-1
CASSLEVGAYNEQFF
TGTGCCAGCAGTTTAGAGGTAGGCGCCTACAATGAGCAGTTCTTC
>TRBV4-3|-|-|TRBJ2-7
CASSQDRGPGTYEQYF
TGCGCCAGCAGCCAAGACCGCGGGCCTGGGACCTACGAGCAGTACTTC
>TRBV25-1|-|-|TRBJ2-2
CASSWEVTGELFF
TGTGCCAGCAGTTGGGAGGTCACCGGGGAGCTGTTTTTT
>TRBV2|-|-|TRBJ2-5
CASSVGRLVRETQYF
TGTGCCAGCAGTGTAGGACGACTAGTGCGCGAGACCCAGTACTTC
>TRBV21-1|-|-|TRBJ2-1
CASSKGGCDEQFF
TGTGCCAGCAGCAAAGGAGGGTGCGATGAGCAGTTCTTC
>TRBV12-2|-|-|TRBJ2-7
CASRSSCSRGANEQYF
TGTGCAAGTCGCTCAAGCTGTAGCCGGGGAGCTAACGAGCAGTACTTC
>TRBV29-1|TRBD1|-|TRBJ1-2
CSAGQGARHTF
TGCAGCGCCGGACAGGGGGCACGTCACACCTTC
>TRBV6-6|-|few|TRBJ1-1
CAMRRGTEAFF
TGTGCCATGAGGAGGGGCACTGAAGCTTTCTTT
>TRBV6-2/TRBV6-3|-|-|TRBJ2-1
CASSYRLLGHEQFF
TGTGCCAGCAGTTACCGGCTCCTGGGCCATGAGCAGTTCTTC
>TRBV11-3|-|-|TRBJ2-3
CASSLGPGRTDTQYF
TGTGCCAGCAGCTTAGGTCCTGGCCGCACAGATACGCAGTATTTT
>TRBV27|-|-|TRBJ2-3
CASSLNGRDTQYF
TGTGCCAGCAGTTTGAACGGTAGAGATACGCAGTATTTT
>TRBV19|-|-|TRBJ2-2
CASSTQRGGTGELFF
TGTGCCAGTAGTACCCAAAGAGGGGGAACCGGGGAGCTGTTTTTT
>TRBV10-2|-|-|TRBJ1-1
CASNLFGGMNTEAFF
TGCGCCAGCAATTTGTTTGGCGGGATGAACACTGAAGCTTTCTTT
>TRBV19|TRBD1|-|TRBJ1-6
CASNPQGAGNSPLHF
TGTGCCAGTAATCCACAGGGGGCTGGAAATTCACCCCTCCACTTT
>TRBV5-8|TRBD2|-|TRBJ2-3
CASSLAGLAGSTDTQYF
TGTGCCAGCAGCTTGGCGGGACTAGCGGGGAGCACAGATACGCAGTATTTT
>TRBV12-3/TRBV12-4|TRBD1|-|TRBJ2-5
CASSGTAKETQYF
TGTGCCAGCAGTGGGACAGCCAAAGAGACCCAGTACTTC
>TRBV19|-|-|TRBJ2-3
CASSTSGTYTDTQYF
TGTGCCAGTAGTACAAGCGGAACCTACACAGATACGCAGTATTTT
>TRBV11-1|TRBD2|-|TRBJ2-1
CASSSRTRAYNEQFF
TGTGCCAGCAGCTCGCGGACTAGAGCCTACAATGAGCAGTTCTTC
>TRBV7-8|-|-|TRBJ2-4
CASSLVVNSGSGIAKNIQYF
TGTGCCAGCAGCTTAGTCGTGAACTCGGGTAGCGGTATAGCCAAAAACATTCAGTACTTC
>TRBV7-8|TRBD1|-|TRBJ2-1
CASKPGQGSRQTYNEQFF
TGTGCCAGCAAACCGGGACAGGGGTCCCGACAGACCTACAATGAGCAGTTCTTC
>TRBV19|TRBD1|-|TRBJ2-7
CASSPGTGGEQYF
TGTGCCAGTAGCCCCGGGACAGGCGGCGAGCAGTACTTC
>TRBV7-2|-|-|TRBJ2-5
CASSRRAGAETQYF
TGTGCCAGCAGCCGGAGGGCCGGCGCGGAGACCCAGTACTTC
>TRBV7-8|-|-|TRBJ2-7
CASSTGTPYEQYF
TGTGCCAGCAGCACCGGGACTCCCTACGAGCAGTACTTC
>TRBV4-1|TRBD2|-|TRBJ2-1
CASRLGTSDYNEQFF
TGCGCCAGCAGGCTTGGGACTAGCGACTACAATGAGCAGTTCTTC
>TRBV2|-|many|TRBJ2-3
CASSFYTQYF
TGTGCCAGCTCGTTTTATACGCAGTATTTT
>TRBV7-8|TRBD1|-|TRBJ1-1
CASSHGTANTEAFF
TGTGCCAGCAGCCACGGGACAGCGAACACTGAAGCTTTCTTT